The 21 T cell receptor beta chains below were found in one sample sequenced in a study of patients and donors after allogeneic stem cell transplantation. TCRdb recomputed calls from the RT-PCR reads with MiXCR, one row per CDR3 protein. Of roughly 940,000 distinct CDR3 sequences listed, 15% to 20% are singletons. Sample: blood, either unsorted or a sorted T cell fraction (not recorded which). Receptor source: a human donor who was either an allogeneic HSCT recipient or a stem cell or donor lymphocyte infusion donor (not recorded which). It is not recorded whose cells these are; they may come from a transplant donor.

The V gene is TRBV5-1, the J gene TRBJ2-5, with 9 bases lining up with TRBD2. The germline V gene has CDR1 SGHRS and CDR2 YFSETQ. The ends lost 2 bases at V and 4 bases at J; junction bases unmatched: 6. The length of the CDR3 is 15 residues. The CDR3 here is CASSFGLAMGETQYF. CDR3 DNA sequence: TGCGCCAGCAGCTTTGGACTAGCGATGGGAGAGACCCAGTACTTC.

The V call is TRBV20-1, the J call TRBJ2-3; 8 bases are shared with TRBD2. This CDR3 is built from 14 residues. The germline V gene has CDR1 DFQATT and CDR2 SNEGSKA (reference sequence). J was trimmed by 11 bases and V by 1 base; bases with no gene match: 11. The CDR3 DNA reads as TGCAGTGCTAGAGTGGGGACGCTACGGGAGGGGCAGTATTTT. This codes for CSARVGTLREGQYF.

A few counts support this clonotype. A junction boundary mismatches the germline segment, possibly from a read error. The gene calls are TRBV20-1 and TRBJ1-4, with TRBD1 identical over 8 bases. The V gene's germline CDR1 is DFQATT and CDR2 SNEGSKA (reference sequence). CDR3 length: 13 amino acids. CDR3 nucleotides: TGCAGTGCTCGAGACAGGGGAGGGGGAAAACTGTTTTTT. Its protein product is CSARDRGGGKLFF.

V is TRBV12-3 or TRBV12-4 and J is TRBJ1-5; D may be TRBD1 (6 bases). The CDR3 is 13 amino acids. V lost 6 bases and J lost 6, with 12 bases in between. The CDR3 nucleotides read TGTGCCAGCAGAGCTACAGGGATTCAGCCCCAGCATTTT. Residues: CASRATGIQPQHF.

This chain links TRBV12-3 or TRBV12-4 with TRBJ1-1; D remains unclear. The CDR3 totals 14 residues. Trimming stripped 2 bases from V and 2 bases from J, with 9 bases between. CDR3 sequence reads: CASSLKAFNTEAFF. As DNA, the CDR3 is TGTGCCAGCAGTTTAAAGGCTTTCAACACTGAAGCTTTCTTT.

This clonotype appeared a single time. V usage is TRBV3-1 and J usage is TRBJ2-1; 7 bases are a match to TRBD2. The CDR3 runs 17 residues. V was pared by 0 bases and J by 4 bases, with 9 bases of the junction left unmatched. CDR1 LGHDT and CDR2 YNNKEL come from the germline V gene (reference sequence). The CDR3 DNA reads TGTGCCAGCAGCCAAGATCGGGGGAGCGGGGCTTACAATGAGCAGTTCTTC. This codes for CASSQDRGSGAYNEQFF.

The rearrangement links TRBV21-1 to TRBJ1-4. TRBV21-1 corresponds to a pseudogene. This CDR3 is built from 15 residues. The CDR3 region has the DNA TGTGCCAGCAGCGATAGTAAAGGGATTAATGAAAAACTGTTTTTT. This codes for CASSDSKGINEKLFF.

This clonotype was seen only a few times. The chain joins TRBV24-1 to TRBJ1-5, with D possibly being TRBD1 (6 bases). The CDR3 loop spans 16 amino acids. The V and J ends lost 2 bases and 2 bases respectively, with 12 bases between them. From germline, CDR1 is KGHDR and CDR2 SFDVKD. The CDR3 loop is CATSDSWGPGNQPQHF. CDR3 nucleotides: TGTGCCACCAGTGATTCATGGGGGCCGGGCAATCAGCCCCAGCATTTT.

The rearrangement uses TRBV5-6 and TRBJ2-1; TRBD1 is a possible D gene (5 bases). Germline-derived CDR1 and CDR2 are SGHDT and YYEEEE. The V end lost 5 bases, the J end lost 8 bases, and 20 bases lay between the germline ends. CDR3 length equals 15 residues. DNA of the CDR3: TGTGCCAGCAGTGACGATGGGGCAGGGAACCATGAGCAGTTCTTC. It specifies CASSDDGAGNHEQFF.

This clonotype was seen a few times. V is TRBV5-6 and J is TRBJ1-4, with 7 positions matching TRBD1. V was clipped by 4 bases and J by 5 bases; unmatched bases: 8. Germline loops: CDR1 SGHDT, CDR2 YYEEEE. The CDR3 loop spans 15 amino acids. CDR3 residues: CASSKGQQPNEKLFF. DNA for the CDR3: TGTGCCAGCAGCAAGGGACAGCAACCCAATGAAAAACTGTTTTTT.

The rearrangement joins TRBV12-3 or TRBV12-4 to TRBJ1-2; D is ambiguous. V was trimmed by 2 bases and J by 4 bases, leaving 8 bases between them. The CDR3 sequence is 13 residues long. CDR3 sequence (DNA): TGTGCCAGCAGTTTAACGTTCGCCTATGGCTACACCTTC. Its protein is CASSLTFAYGYTF.

This clonotype has a handful of counts. This chain uses TRBV5-1 with TRBJ1-1, with 7 nucleotides matching TRBD1. This CDR3 has 13 residues. Trimming removed 2 bases from V and 7 bases from J; junction bases left unmatched: 5. Per germline, CDR1 SGHRS and CDR2 YFSETQ. CDR3 in DNA: TGCGCCAGCAGCTTTAAGGGGGCAGTTGAAGCTTTCTTT. Translation gives CASSFKGAVEAFF.

This clonotype was observed a few times. The rearrangement links TRBV3-1 to TRBJ1-1; unclear D gene. CDR1 is LGHDT and CDR2 is YNNKEL in the germline V gene (reference sequence). The ends were cut back, 0 bases at V and 0 bases at J, with 8 bases in the middle. The CDR3 extends over 15 amino acids. The CDR3 DNA reads TGTGCCAGCAGCCAAGACGGACGGCTGAACACTGAAGCTTTCTTT. This translates into CASSQDGRLNTEAFF.

This clonotype showed up just a few times. The V and J genes are TRBV20-1 and TRBJ2-3; a weak D match, TRBD1 (6 bases). The CDR3 length is 15 residues. Germline V gene lookup returns CDR1 DFQATT and CDR2 SNEGSKA (reference sequence). Trimming left V 1 base short and J 8 bases short, with 19 bases between. CDR3 sequence: CSARALKGVVGTQYF. DNA of the CDR3: TGCAGTGCTAGAGCCCTCAAGGGGGTGGTCGGTACGCAGTATTTT.

The chain links TRBV12-3 or TRBV12-4 to TRBJ1-2; D gene uncertain. Trimming shortened V by 6 bases and J by 8 bases, and 16 bases separated the two germline ends. The CDR3 is 13 residues long. The CDR3: CASSPPRTGGYTF. The CDR3 nucleotides read TGTGCCAGCAGCCCTCCCAGGACCGGAGGCTACACCTTC.

The chain joins TRBV5-1 to TRBJ2-1; TRBD1 might be the D (6 bases). Between the trimmed V and J ends, which lost 0 bases and 9 bases, there was a span of 10 bases. The CDR3 extends over 13 amino acids. Germline V gene lookup returns CDR1 SGHRS and CDR2 YFSETQ. The DNA of the CDR3 is TGCGCCAGCAGCTTGGACAGGGTTAGTGAGCAGTTCTTC. Protein sequence: CASSLDRVSEQFF.

This clonotype turned up a few times. This sequence joins TRBV20-1 and TRBJ2-7, with 12 nucleotides matching TRBD2. This CDR3 spans 14 amino acids. CDR1 is DFQATT, CDR2 SNEGSKA, per germline (reference sequence). Trimming removed 1 base from V and 6 bases from J; junction bases left unmatched: 4. As DNA, the CDR3 is TGCAGTGCTAGAGGAAAGGGACTAGCGGGCGAGCAGTACTTC. Its protein product is CSARGKGLAGEQYF.

This clonotype has more than one count but fewer than ten. J is TRBJ2-1 and V is TRBV5-1, with D perhaps TRBD1 (6 bases). This CDR3 contains 14 residues. V dropped 1 base and J dropped 4 bases, with 9 bases sitting between them. CDR1 and CDR2 (germline): SGHRS, YFSETQ. The chain's CDR3 is CASSLRTEYNEQFF. The CDR3 DNA follows: TGCGCCAGCAGCTTGCGGACAGAATACAATGAGCAGTTCTTC.

The table lists this clonotype with a few counts. This rearrangement joins TRBV12-3 or TRBV12-4 to TRBJ2-3; D is tentatively TRBD1 or TRBD2 (5 bases each). The CDR3 sequence is 16 residues long. Trimming removed 6 bases from V and 1 base from J, with 17 bases in between. The CDR3 DNA reads TGTGCCAGCAGCGAAGGGTCCGGGGCTGGCACAGATACGCAGTATTTT. Its protein is CASSEGSGAGTDTQYF.

This clonotype appeared once. CDR3 region: CASTPRKGARETQYF. In nucleotides, the CDR3 is TGTGCCAGCACCCCGAGGAAGGGGGCGCGAGAGACCCAGTACTTC. This rearrangement joins TRBV7-9 to TRBJ2-5, with 7 nucleotides matching TRBD1. Germline CDR1 reads SEHNR; CDR2 reads FQNEAQ (reference sequence). The CDR3 covers 15 residues. With 7 bases clipped from V and 4 bases from J, the junction kept 12 bases outside the gene matches.

This clonotype was counted between two and nine times. The rearrangement uses TRBV4-3 and TRBJ2-1, with D possibly being TRBD2 (5 bases). This CDR3 has 13 amino acids. Germline CDR1 LGHNA, CDR2 YSLEER. V was shortened by 2 bases and J by 5 bases, with 7 bases between the two germline ends. Written as DNA, the CDR3 is TGCGCCAGCAGCCAATTGGGAGACAATGAGCAGTTCTTC. Its protein product is CASSQLGDNEQFF.